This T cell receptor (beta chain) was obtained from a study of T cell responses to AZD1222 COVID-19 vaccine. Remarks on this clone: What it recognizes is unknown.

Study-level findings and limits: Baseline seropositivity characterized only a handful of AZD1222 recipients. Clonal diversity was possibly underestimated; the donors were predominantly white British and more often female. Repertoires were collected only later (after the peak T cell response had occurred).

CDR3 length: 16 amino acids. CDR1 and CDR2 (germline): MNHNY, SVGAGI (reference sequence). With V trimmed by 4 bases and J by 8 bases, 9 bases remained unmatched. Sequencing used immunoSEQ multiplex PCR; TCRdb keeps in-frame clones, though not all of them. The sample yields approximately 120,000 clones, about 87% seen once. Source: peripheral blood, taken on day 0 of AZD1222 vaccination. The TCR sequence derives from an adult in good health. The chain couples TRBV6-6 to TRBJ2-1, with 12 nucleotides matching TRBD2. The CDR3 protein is CASSSRLAGALHEQFF. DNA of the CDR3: TGTGCCAGCAGTTCGCGACTAGCGGGAGCCCTACATGAGCAGTTCTTC.